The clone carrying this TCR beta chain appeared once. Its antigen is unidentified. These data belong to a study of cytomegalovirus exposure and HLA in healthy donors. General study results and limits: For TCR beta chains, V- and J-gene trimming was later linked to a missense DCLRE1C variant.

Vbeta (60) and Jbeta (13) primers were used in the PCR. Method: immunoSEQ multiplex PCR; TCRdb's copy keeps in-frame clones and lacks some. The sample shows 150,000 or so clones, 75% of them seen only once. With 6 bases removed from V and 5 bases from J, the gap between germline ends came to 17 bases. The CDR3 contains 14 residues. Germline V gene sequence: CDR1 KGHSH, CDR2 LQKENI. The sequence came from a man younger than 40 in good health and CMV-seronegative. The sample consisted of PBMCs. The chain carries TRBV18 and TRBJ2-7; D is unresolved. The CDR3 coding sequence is TGTGCCAGCTCTCCCAGGTCTATTCAAGACGAGCAGTACTTC. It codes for CASSPRSIQDEQYF.